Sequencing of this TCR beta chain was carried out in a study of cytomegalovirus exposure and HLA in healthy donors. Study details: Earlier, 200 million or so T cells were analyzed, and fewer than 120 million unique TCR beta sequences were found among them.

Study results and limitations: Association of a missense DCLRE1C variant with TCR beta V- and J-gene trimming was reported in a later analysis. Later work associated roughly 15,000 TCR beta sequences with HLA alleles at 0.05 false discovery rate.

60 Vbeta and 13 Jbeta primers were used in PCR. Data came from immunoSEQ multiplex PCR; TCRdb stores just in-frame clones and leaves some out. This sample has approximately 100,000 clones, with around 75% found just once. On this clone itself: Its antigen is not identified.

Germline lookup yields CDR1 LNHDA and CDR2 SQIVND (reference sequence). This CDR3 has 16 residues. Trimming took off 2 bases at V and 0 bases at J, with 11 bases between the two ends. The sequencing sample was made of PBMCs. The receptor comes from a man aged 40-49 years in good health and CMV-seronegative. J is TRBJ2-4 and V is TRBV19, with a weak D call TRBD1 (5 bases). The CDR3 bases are TGTGCCAGTAGTATATCGACAGCGTTAGCCAAAAACATTCAGTACTTC. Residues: CASSISTALAKNIQYF.